Described below is a single TCR beta chain sequence and its context. The antigen is undetermined. V was clipped by 1 base and J by 4 bases, with 11 bases between them. Germline V gives CDR1 SGHTA, CDR2 FQGTGA. This CDR3 is 16 amino acids long. PBMCs were sourced from approximately 9 ml fresh peripheral blood. Amplified regions were TCR beta CDR3 sequences from RNA transcripts. The TCR CDR3 first-round RT-PCR relied on the HTBI primer set. TCRdb re-derived calls from the multiplex PCR reads in MiXCR, one entry per CDR3 protein. The data hold roughly 260,000 distinct CDR3 sequences, with roughly 14% observed a single time. This specimen belongs to a study of T cells in Graves' hyperthyroidism and ophthalmopathy. Notes on the study in general: Separating ophthalmopathy from stable hyperthyroidism was achieved by a 13 V-J model. The majority of expanded thyroid clonotypes above 0.001 also appeared in blood.

The source material was blood. The receptor's source is a woman between 35 and 50 years old with Graves' hyperthyroidism that later progressed to Graves' ophthalmopathy. The chain couples TRBV7-3 to TRBJ2-6; D possibly corresponds to TRBD2 (6 bases). CDR3 sequence (DNA): TGTGCCAGCAGCTTAATGAGTAGCGGCGGGGCCAACGTCCTGACTTTC. It encodes CASSLMSSGGANVLTF.